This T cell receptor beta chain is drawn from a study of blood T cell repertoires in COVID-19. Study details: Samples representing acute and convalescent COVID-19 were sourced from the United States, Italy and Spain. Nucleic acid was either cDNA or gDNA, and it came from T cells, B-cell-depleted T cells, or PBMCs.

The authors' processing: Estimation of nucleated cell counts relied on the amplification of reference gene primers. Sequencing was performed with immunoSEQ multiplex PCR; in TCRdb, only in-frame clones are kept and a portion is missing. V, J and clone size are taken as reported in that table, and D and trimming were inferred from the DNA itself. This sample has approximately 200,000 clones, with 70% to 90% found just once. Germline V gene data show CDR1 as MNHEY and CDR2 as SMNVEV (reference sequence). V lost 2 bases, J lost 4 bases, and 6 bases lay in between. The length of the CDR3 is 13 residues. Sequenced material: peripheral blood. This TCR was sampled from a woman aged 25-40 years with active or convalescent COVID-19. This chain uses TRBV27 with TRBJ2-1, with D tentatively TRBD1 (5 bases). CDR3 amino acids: CASSLDSYNEQFF. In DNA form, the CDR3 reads TGTGCCAGCAGTTTAGACAGTTACAATGAGCAGTTCTTC.